The present entry profiles one TCR beta chain with its context. Its antigen is currently unknown. The data originate from a study of CD8+CD57+ T cells in acquired aplastic anemia. Notes on the study in general: Significance was not reached for CD8+ Simpson's diversity between patients and controls. Roughly 30 CD8+ CDR3 sequences occurred in both the patients and the controls.

Sequencing involved patients with CD8+CD57+ cell expansion previously shown by flow cytometry. For CDR3 and TCR beta VDJ profiling, genomic DNA was the template used. TCRdb processed the reads anew with MiXCR; each CDR3 protein has one entry. The sample gives roughly 160,000 distinct CDR3 sequences, 71% of which show up once; approximately 42% is in the top ten. V lost 4 bases and J lost 6; bases outside the gene matches: 4. The germline gives CDR1 SEHNR, CDR2 FQNEAQ (reference sequence). This CDR3 region has 14 residues. V usage is TRBV7-9 and J usage is TRBJ1-5, with 9 bases fitting TRBD1. Sequenced: sorted CD4+, CD8+, or CD8+CD57+ T cells (not recorded which) from PBMCs. The receptor comes from a human donor with aplastic anemia. DNA of the CDR3: TGTGCCAGCAGCTCAGGACAGGGGATTCAGCCCCAGCATTTT. It is translated as CASSSGQGIQPQHF. The full variable domain, completed using reference TRBV7-9 and TRBJ1-5, is DTGVSQNPRHKITKRGQNVTFRCDPISEHNRLYWYRQTLGQGPEFLTYFQNEAQLEKSRLLSDRFSAERPKGSFSTLEIQRTEQGDSAMYLCASSSGQGIQPQHFGDGTRLSIL.